The rows below give T cell receptor beta chains drawn from one sample of a study of CD8 T cells in Susac syndrome. TCRdb re-derived calls from the immunoSEQ multiplex PCR reads in MiXCR, one entry per CDR3 protein. Seen here are about 130,000 distinct CDR3 sequences, around 96% observed once, and the top ten hold approximately 0.2%. The sequenced sample was CD8+ T cells from PBMCs. The receptors were gathered from a human donor with Susac syndrome. The CDR3 runs from the conserved cysteine through the conserved F or W. Each record gives: CDR3 length, V gene, D gene, J gene, clone size, CDR3 protein, CDR3 DNA. A D gene is named only where the DNA matches it firmly. Clone size is not always given. Where it is, it says once, few, many or a class for expanded clones.

>17|TRBV4-3|TRBD2|TRBJ2-7|.
CASSQGSGSNQVHEQYF
TGCGCCAGCAGCCAAGGTAGCGGGAGTAACCAGGTACACGAGCAGTACTTC
>14|TRBV25-1|.|TRBJ2-1|.
CASSEYASLDEQFF
TGTGCCAGCAGTGAATATGCTAGCCTCGATGAGCAGTTCTTC
>12|TRBV20-1|.|TRBJ2-3|.
CSARVGTDTQYF
TGCAGTGCTAGAGTCGGCACAGATACGCAGTATTTT
>15|TRBV4-3|TRBD1|TRBJ1-4|.
CASSKSQDRDEKLFF
TGCGCCAGCAGCAAAAGCCAGGACAGGGACGAAAAACTGTTTTTT
>16|TRBV7-9|.|TRBJ2-7|.
CASSPFHGTDLYEQYF
TGTGCCAGCAGCCCCTTCCACGGGACCGACCTCTACGAGCAGTACTTC
>11|TRBV9|.|TRBJ2-1|.
CASSAGSEQFF
TGTGCCAGCAGCGCGGGGTCTGAGCAGTTCTTC
>17|TRBV28|TRBD1|TRBJ2-4|.
CASSLDRETLAKNIQYF
TGTGCCAGCAGTTTAGACAGGGAGACATTAGCCAAAAACATTCAGTACTTC
>15|TRBV7-9|TRBD1|TRBJ2-1|.
CASTLMDRERNEQFF
TGTGCCAGCACCCTTATGGACAGGGAACGCAATGAGCAGTTCTTC
>13|TRBV12-3/TRBV12-4|TRBD1|TRBJ1-5|.
CASSWDSGGTQHF
TGTGCCAGCAGTTGGGACTCAGGGGGGACTCAGCATTTT
>15|TRBV2|.|TRBJ1-5|.
CASSEREDSNQPQHF
TGTGCCAGCAGTGAACGGGAGGATTCAAATCAGCCCCAGCATTTT
>17|TRBV4-3|.|TRBJ2-6|.
CASSPELFLGGANVLTF
TGCGCCAGCAGCCCCGAGTTATTTTTGGGAGGGGCCAACGTCCTGACTTTC
>16|TRBV5-4|TRBD1|TRBJ2-2|.
CASSLDRGLNTGELFF
TGTGCCAGCAGTTTGGACAGGGGGCTAAACACCGGGGAGCTGTTTTTT
>15|TRBV5-1|.|TRBJ2-2|.
CASSLGHWNTGELFF
TGCGCCAGCAGCTTGGGACACTGGAACACCGGGGAGCTGTTTTTT
>16|TRBV4-3|TRBD2|TRBJ2-1|.
CASSQDGLAGYNEQFF
TGCGCCAGCAGCCAAGATGGCCTAGCGGGGTACAATGAGCAGTTCTTC
>14|TRBV9|.|TRBJ2-7|.
CASSVRCCTYEQYF
TGTGCCAGCAGCGTACGTTGTTGCACCTACGAGCAGTACTTC
>19|TRBV6-1|.|TRBJ2-5|.
CASSQYGPWRVREQETQYF
TGTGCCAGCAGTCAATACGGCCCTTGGAGGGTCCGCGAGCAAGAGACCCAGTACTTC
>14|TRBV6-5|TRBD1|TRBJ2-7|.
CASSPRTGSYEQYF
TGTGCCAGCAGTCCTAGGACAGGGTCCTACGAGCAGTACTTC
>11|TRBV30|.|TRBJ1-1|.
CAWSPGTEAFF
TGTGCCTGGAGTCCTGGCACTGAAGCTTTCTTT
>17|TRBV6-5|.|TRBJ2-1|.
CASSYSAYRVGGNEQFF
TGTGCCAGCAGTTACTCAGCCTATAGGGTGGGGGGCAATGAGCAGTTCTTC
>16|TRBV4-1|TRBD1|TRBJ2-7|.
CASSRIVGTGDYEQYF
TGCGCCAGCAGCCGCATTGTCGGGACAGGTGACTACGAGCAGTACTTC
>17|TRBV4-3|TRBD2|TRBJ2-4|.
CASSTSLVAGGPDIQYF
TGCGCCAGCAGCACTTCCTTAGTAGCGGGAGGGCCGGACATTCAGTACTTC
>16|TRBV5-6|.|TRBJ2-2|.
CASSIDLLEDTGELFF
TGTGCCAGCAGCATAGACTTGCTCGAGGACACCGGGGAGCTGTTTTTT
>14|TRBV12-5|.|TRBJ2-5|.
CASASPVGLETQYF
TGTGCTAGTGCCTCCCCGGTGGGGCTAGAGACCCAGTACTTC
>14|TRBV29-1|.|TRBJ1-5|once
CSAVEGGSNQPQHF
TGCAGCGCCGTAGAAGGAGGGAGCAATCAGCCCCAGCATTTT
>16|TRBV6-5|TRBD1|TRBJ1-1|.
CASSYSTGEMNTEAFF
TGTGCCAGCAGTTACTCAACAGGGGAAATGAACACTGAAGCTTTCTTT
>14|TRBV15|.|TRBJ1-3|.
CATSIGGYRNTIYF
TGTGCCACCAGCATAGGGGGTTATAGAAACACCATATATTTT
>13|TRBV27|.|TRBJ1-2|.
CASAPGSNYGYTF
TGTGCCAGTGCCCCGGGCAGCAACTATGGCTACACCTTC
>14|TRBV2|TRBD1|TRBJ1-6|.
CASSEGDSNSPLHF
TGTGCCAGCAGTGAAGGGGACAGCAATTCACCCCTCCACTTT
>16|TRBV7-9|.|TRBJ2-1|.
CASSALGAGGPNEQFF
TGTGCCAGCAGCGCCCTCGGGGCTGGAGGGCCCAATGAGCAGTTCTTC
>12|TRBV5-1|.|TRBJ2-7|few
CASSLVWYEQYF
TGCGCCAGCAGCTTGGTCTGGTACGAGCAGTACTTC
>12|TRBV27|.|TRBJ2-1|.
CASGGSDNEQFF
TGTGCCAGCGGTGGGTCCGACAATGAGCAGTTCTTC
>14|TRBV11-2|TRBD2|TRBJ2-1|.
CASSLTGGWNEQFF
TGTGCCAGCAGCTTAACGGGGGGGTGGAATGAGCAGTTCTTC
>16|TRBV5-1|TRBD1|TRBJ2-5|.
CASSAPDRGDQETQYF
TGCGCCAGCAGCGCACCGGACAGGGGTGACCAAGAGACCCAGTACTTC
>12|TRBV2|.|TRBJ2-2|.
CASSDTFRELFF
TGTGCCAGCAGTGATACATTCCGGGAGCTGTTTTTT
>13|TRBV28|TRBD1|TRBJ1-1|.
CASTGTEDTEAFF
TGTGCCAGCACCGGGACAGAGGACACTGAAGCTTTCTTT
>16|TRBV27|TRBD2|TRBJ2-1|.
CASSLRLAGAPNEQFF
TGTGCCAGCAGTCTGCGACTAGCGGGAGCCCCCAATGAGCAGTTCTTC
>16|TRBV5-5|.|TRBJ1-3|.
CASSLVGSHSGNTIYF
TGTGCCAGCAGCTTGGTAGGGAGCCACTCTGGAAACACCATATATTTT
>15|TRBV3-1|.|TRBJ2-3|.
CASSQVEPLADTQYF
TGTGCCAGCAGCCAAGTTGAACCCTTGGCAGATACGCAGTATTTT
>16|TRBV6-4|TRBD2|TRBJ2-2|.
CASRKLAGDNTGELFF
TGTGCCAGCAGAAAACTAGCGGGGGACAACACCGGGGAGCTGTTTTTT
>13|TRBV7-2|.|TRBJ2-3|.
CASTGQSTDTQYF
TGTGCCAGCACCGGACAGAGCACAGATACGCAGTATTTT
>14|TRBV21-1|.|TRBJ2-4|.
CASSRRTGRNIQYF
TGTGCCAGCAGCAGACGGACAGGGAGAAACATTCAGTACTTC
>15|TRBV6-1|.|TRBJ1-5|.
CASSERWDSNQPQHF
TGTGCCAGCAGTGAAAGGTGGGATAGCAATCAGCCCCAGCATTTT
>14|TRBV12-3/TRBV12-4|.|TRBJ1-5|.
CASSPDIYNQPQHF
TGTGCCAGCAGTCCGGACATATACAATCAGCCCCAGCATTTT
>18|TRBV6-5|.|TRBJ1-6|.
CASSYPPGPHPGDSPLHF
TGTGCCAGCAGTTACCCACCGGGACCCCATCCCGGGGATTCACCCCTCCACTTT
>10|TRBV20-1|.|TRBJ1-3|once
CSGDRNTIYF
TGCAGTGGCGACCGAAACACCATATATTTT
>15|TRBV19|TRBD1|TRBJ1-1|.
CASRNWDRQNTEAFF
TGTGCCAGTAGGAATTGGGACAGACAGAACACTGAAGCTTTCTTT
>15|TRBV12-3/TRBV12-4|.|TRBJ2-7|.
CASSRLGLRTYEQYF
TGTGCCAGCAGCCGGTTGGGTCTTCGGACCTACGAGCAGTACTTC
>12|TRBV30|.|TRBJ1-3|.
CAFATTGNTIYF
TGTGCCTTTGCGACTACTGGAAACACCATATATTTT
>14|TRBV24-1|.|TRBJ2-1|once
CATSALGGNNEQFF
TGTGCCACCAGCGCCCTTGGGGGCAACAATGAGCAGTTCTTC
>17|TRBV12-3/TRBV12-4|TRBD1|TRBJ1-5|.
CASSRDRGLPSNQPQHF
TGTGCCAGCAGCCGGGACAGGGGTCTACCTAGCAATCAGCCCCAGCATTTT
>18|TRBV7-9|TRBD1|TRBJ2-2|.
CASSSPRPGTGITGELFF
TGTGCCAGCAGCTCCCCTCGCCCCGGGACAGGAATTACCGGGGAGCTGTTTTTT
>13|TRBV12-3/TRBV12-4|.|TRBJ1-2|.
CASRRSESGGYTF
TGTGCCAGCCGGAGGAGCGAGAGCGGTGGCTACACCTTC
>14|TRBV13|.|TRBJ2-1|.
CASSLFSGYNEQFF
TGTGCCAGCAGCTTATTTAGCGGATACAATGAGCAGTTCTTC
>15|TRBV28|.|TRBJ2-5|.
CASSLTPRDPETQYF
TGTGCCAGCAGTTTAACCCCCAGGGACCCCGAGACCCAGTACTTC
>19|TRBV9|.|TRBJ1-3|.
CASSVEGGDLSSSGNTIYF
TGTGCCAGCAGCGTAGAGGGAGGGGACCTCTCATCCTCTGGAAACACCATATATTTT